This TCR beta chain was recovered during a study of CD8 T cells in Susac syndrome (dated by TCRdb to about 2019). In terms of the full investigation: Of the Susac syndrome patients who were sequenced, under ten were in clinical remission while six had clinically active disease. At blood withdrawal, Susac syndrome patients were either therapy-naive, taking corticosteroids (in some cases with IVIg as well), or taking IVIg alone. Repertoire sequencing was used to test whether CD8+ T cell activation and differentiation in Susac syndrome was antigen driven. Clonality of the CD8+ T cell repertoire was compared between about a dozen healthy donors, approximately 14 Susac syndrome patients and approximately 16 multiple sclerosis patients.

Peripheral blood CD8+ and CD4+ T cells from healthy donors, Susac syndrome patients and multiple sclerosis patients were profiled using high-throughput TCR beta sequencing. Recently defined diagnostic criteria for definite or probable disease were met by the Susac syndrome patients. Bulk CD8+ and CD4+ T cells were purified by magnetic negative isolation, whereas CD8+ TEMRA cells were enriched by FACS. Blood was drawn into EDTA tubes, processed within 24 hours, and PBMCs were isolated by density gradient centrifugation. PBMCs destined for TCR sequencing were cryopreserved in liquid nitrogen and later thawed in a 37 °C water bath. Purity of sorted or isolated CD4+, CD8+ and CD8+ TEMRA cells was at least 90%. RNA was extracted using the RNeasy kit, and roughly 0.5 to 1 microgram was reverse transcribed with random hexamers. TCR beta CDR3 regions were amplified with the immunoSEQ multiplex PCR assay covering 54 Vbeta and 13 Jbeta segments. PCR amplification bias was corrected by using a synthetic template baseline for primer optimization and computational correction. Turning to the authors' computational methods: Reads were annotated to V, D and J genes per IMGT and analyzed with immunoSEQ Analyzer, keeping only productive sequences. To calculate clonality, Shannon entropy was normalized by log2 of the number of productive unique sequences and then subtracted from one. For each patient and control, public and private clones were evaluated among the 100 most prevalent clones. Clones were defined as Susac-specific when absent from the healthy and MS cohorts, from about 1,100 published viral clones and from other ImmuneACCESS disease sequences. Using fastp trimming at Q25 and MiXCR clonotype assembly, TCRdb reanalyzed the public sequencing data and kept in-frame beta chains. Rows merge per CDR3 protein into single entries with the most common DNA and genes. The V and J calls and clone size are TCRdb's, not the authors'. This sample comprises 120,000 or so distinct CDR3 sequences, around 94% of them detected only once. Around 0.2% of the sample is in the top ten clones.

For this clonotype: It has no known antigen specificity. It has no much larger one-base neighbor in the sample; base qualities were not kept.

Overall study results and their limits: Under 20 and five Susac-specific public clones were found in the total CD8+ and CD8+ TEMRA repertoires, respectively. The number of individuals in the TCR sequencing and HLA analysis was recognized as being relatively small. Clonal expansion was seen in Susac syndrome CD8+ repertoires, peaking in CD8+ TEMRA cells and being greater in clinically active patients than in remitting ones.

V and J lose 3 bases and 5 bases, and a span of 14 bases separates them. Including the terminal cysteine and phenylalanine, the CDR3 comprises 14 residues. Only the CDR3 region is kept as DNA, spanning 42 bases read in frame from base 1. CDR1 and CDR2 are drawn from the germline V gene (reference sequence): GTSNPN, SVGIG. The sample taken for sequencing was CD8+ T cells from PBMCs. The sequence derives from a human donor with Susac syndrome. The rearrangement joined TRBV30 to TRBJ1-3; tentative D gene TRBD1, with 6 bases matching. The encoded CDR3 is CAWSLGTSRNTIYF. The bases are TGTGCCTGGAGCCTCGGGACATCACGAAACACCATATATTTT.